The 9 T cell receptor beta chains below come from one sample, sequenced in a study of blood T cell repertoires in COVID-19. TCRdb keeps only in-frame clones here, not all; method: immunoSEQ multiplex PCR. The sample lists fewer than 150,000 clones, about four fifths seen once, with over 15% in the top ten. Sequencing was done on a sample of peripheral blood. These TCRs come from a man older than 75 with acute or convalescent COVID-19.

This clone was observed a handful of times. The chain is built from TRBV3-1 (or the pseudogene TRBV3-2) and TRBJ1-1; tentatively, D is TRBD1 (5 bases). Germline-derived CDR1 and CDR2 are LGHDT and YNNKEL (reference sequence). The ends were cut back, 1 base at V and 10 bases at J, with 10 bases in the middle. The CDR3 is 12 amino acids. CDR3 protein: CASSQAGRGAFF. CDR3 DNA: TGTGCCAGCAGCCAAGCCGGTAGGGGAGCTTTCTTT.

This clone ranks as medium-sized. This sequence joins TRBV29-1 and TRBJ2-2; the match to TRBD2 covers 7 bases. The CDR3 spans 15 residues. V gave up 8 bases and J gave up 2 bases; unmatched junction bases: 11. CDR1 is SQVTM, CDR2 ANQGSEA, per germline. In nucleotides, the CDR3 is TGCAGCCCCCTCCCCCGGGACTACAACACCGGGGAGCTGTTTTTT. Protein sequence: CSPLPRDYNTGELFF.

This rearrangement joins TRBV10-3 to TRBJ1-2; tentative D call: TRBD1 (6 bases). Germline lookup yields CDR1 ENHRY and CDR2 SYGVKD. Trimming pared 10 bases from V and 5 bases from J, leaving 20 bases between. The CDR3 runs to 14 residues. The DNA for the CDR3 is TGTGCCACCACCGAGGGGGGGGCAGAGTATGGCTACACCTTC. This encodes CATTEGGAEYGYTF.

The chain recombines TRBV19 with TRBJ1-1; no reliable D call. CDR3 length: 16 amino acids. CDR1 is LNHDA, CDR2 SQIVND, per germline (reference sequence). V lost 5 bases and J 1 base, leaving 17 bases between the germline ends. The CDR3 DNA sequence: TGTGCCAGTAGTCCCCGCGCAGGCCACCCGAACACTGAAGCTTTCTTT. Its protein is CASSPRAGHPNTEAFF.

CDR3 sequence reads: CASSPGGGQEQFF. In nucleotides, the CDR3 is TGTGCCAGCAGCCCAGGTGGGGGACAGGAGCAGTTCTTC. The gene calls are TRBV6-4 and TRBJ2-1, with TRBD1 matching 7 bases. Germline values: CDR1 MRHNA, CDR2 SNTAGT. This CDR3 spans 13 amino acids. With V trimmed by 6 bases and J by 10 bases, 9 bases remained unmatched.

V gene TRBV19 combines with J gene TRBJ2-1, with D uncertain. V dropped 9 bases and J dropped 7 bases, with 10 bases sitting between them. CDR1 and CDR2 (germline): LNHDA, SQIVND (reference sequence). CDR3 size: 11 residues. For the CDR3, the DNA is TGTGCCAGCCGAAAGCAAAATGAGCAGTTCTTC. Its protein product is CASRKQNEQFF. Full variable domain (remainder filled in from reference TRBV19 and TRBJ2-1): DGGITQSPKYLFRKEGQNVTLSCEQNLNHDAMYWYRQDPGQGLRLIYYSQIVNDFQKGDIAEGYSVSREKKESFPLTVTSAQKNPTAFYLCASRKQNEQFFGPGTRLTVL.

The chain carries TRBV5-6 and TRBJ1-1, with 8 positions matching TRBD1. Germline V lookup: CDR1 SGHDT, CDR2 YYEEEE. CDR3 length: 16 amino acids. The V gene end was trimmed by 1 base and the J gene end by 1 base; junction bases not matched to a gene: 6. CDR3 residues: CASSLPGQGPNTEAFF. CDR3 DNA: TGTGCCAGCAGCTTGCCCGGACAGGGTCCGAACACTGAAGCTTTCTTT.

The V and J genes are TRBV18 and TRBJ2-1; TRBD1 agrees at 7 bases. Germline loops: CDR1 KGHSH, CDR2 LQKENI. CDR3 length: 13 amino acids. The trim removed 3 bases at V and 13 bases at J, leaving 9 bases unmatched. CDR3 bases: TGTGCCAGCTCACCGAAGACAGGGTGGGGACAGTTCTTC. Its protein product is CASSPKTGWGQFF.

The V call is TRBV30, the J call TRBJ1-2, with 7 bases that match TRBD1. CDR1 GTSNPN and CDR2 SVGIG come from the germline V gene (reference sequence). This CDR3 has 16 amino acids. Losses at the gene ends were 2 bases for V and 0 bases for J; bases not matched to a gene: 9. The CDR3 DNA follows: TGTGCCTGGAGTATTACAGGGGTTCCCTCTAACTATGGCTACACCTTC. It codes for CAWSITGVPSNYGYTF.